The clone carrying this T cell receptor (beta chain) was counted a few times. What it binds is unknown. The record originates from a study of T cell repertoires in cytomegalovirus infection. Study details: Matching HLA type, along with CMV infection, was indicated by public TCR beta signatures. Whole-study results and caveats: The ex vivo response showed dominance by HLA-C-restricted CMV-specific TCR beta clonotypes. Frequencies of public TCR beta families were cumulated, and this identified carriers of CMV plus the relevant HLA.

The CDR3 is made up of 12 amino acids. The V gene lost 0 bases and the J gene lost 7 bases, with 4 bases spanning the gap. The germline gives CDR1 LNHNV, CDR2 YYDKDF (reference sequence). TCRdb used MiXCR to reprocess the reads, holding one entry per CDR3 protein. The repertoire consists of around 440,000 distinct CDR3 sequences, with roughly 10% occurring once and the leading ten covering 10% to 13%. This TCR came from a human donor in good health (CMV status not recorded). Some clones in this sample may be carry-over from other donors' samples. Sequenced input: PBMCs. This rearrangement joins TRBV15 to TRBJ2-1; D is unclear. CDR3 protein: CATSRDENEQFF. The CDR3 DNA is TGTGCCACCAGCAGAGATGAAAATGAGCAGTTCTTC. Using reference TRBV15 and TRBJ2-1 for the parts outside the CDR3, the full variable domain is DAMVIQNPRYQVTQFGKPVTLSCSQTLNHNVMYWYQQKSSQAPKLLFHYYDKDFNNEADTPDNFQSRRPNTSFCFLDIRSPGLGDTAMYLCATSRDENEQFFGPGTRLTVL.